These 8 T cell receptor beta chains originate from one sample sequenced in a study of identifying expanded T cells in peripheral blood (dated by TCRdb to between 2018 and 2021). The library was made by the immunoSEQ multiplex PCR assay. Sourced from immuneACCESS, this table was stored by TCRdb with only in-frame sequences that have V and J called. A share of the clones is absent; for the studies checked, an unresolved V gene accounts for under half, and the remainder has no known explanation. The sample yields approximately 83,000 clones; roughly 85% were counted once. Of the sample, around 4.5% is held by the ten largest clones. Sequencing used blood. The source is a person aged 18 to 70 in good health.

J is TRBJ2-5 and V is TRBV6-1, with TRBD1 matching over 11 bases. With 0 bases clipped from V and 5 bases from J, the junction kept 5 bases outside the gene matches. Germline V gene sequence: CDR1 MNHNS, CDR2 SASEGT. The CDR3 extends over 16 amino acids. CDR3 in amino acids: CASSEAIGTGGETQYF. The CDR3 region has the DNA TGTGCCAGCAGTGAAGCCATAGGGACAGGGGGGGAGACCCAGTACTTC.

V usage is TRBV7-9 and J usage is TRBJ1-6; maybe TRBD1 (6 bases). In germline, CDR1 is SEHNR, CDR2 FQNEAQ (reference sequence). V lost 1 base to trimming and J lost 10 bases, with 11 bases between them. This CDR3 comprises 14 residues. The CDR3 nucleotides read TGTGCCAGCAGCTTAGGGGACATGGGGTCACCCCTCCACTTT. Protein sequence: CASSLGDMGSPLHF.

The chain recombines TRBV11-2 with TRBJ1-2; 9 nucleotides agree with TRBD1. The trim removed 5 bases at V and 5 bases at J, leaving 9 bases unmatched. This CDR3 comprises 15 residues. Germline V gene sequence: CDR1 SGHAT, CDR2 FQNNGV. The CDR3 coding sequence is TGTGCCAGCAGCCCAGACCCCGGGACAGGGTATGGCTACACCTTC. This sequence encodes CASSPDPGTGYGYTF. Combining the CDR3 with reference TRBV11-2 and TRBJ1-2 gives the whole variable domain EAGVAQSPRYKIIEKRQSVAFWCNPISGHATLYWYQQILGQGPKLLIQFQNNGVVDDSQLPKDRFSAERLKGVDSTLKIQPAKLEDSAVYLCASSPDPGTGYGYTFGSGTRLTVV.

The chain combines TRBV5-4 with TRBJ1-2; the match to TRBD1 covers 7 bases. Unmatched junction bases numbered 3, after V lost 4 bases and J lost 0 bases. The CDR3 consists of 14 residues. Germline CDR1 reads SGHNT; CDR2 reads YYREEE (reference sequence). The CDR3 here is CASSTGTANYGYTF. CDR3 nucleotide sequence: TGTGCCAGCAGCACCGGGACAGCTAACTATGGCTACACCTTC.

J is TRBJ2-1 and V is TRBV2, with a weak D call TRBD1 (5 bases). Germline assignment: CDR1 SNHLY and CDR2 FYNNEI. V lost 0 bases, J lost 5 bases, and 14 bases lay in between. This CDR3 contains 16 residues. In DNA form, the CDR3 reads TGTGCCAGCAGTGAAGCGGCAGGGATTGGAGACAATGAGCAGTTCTTC. Its translation is CASSEAAGIGDNEQFF.

The chain combines TRBV7-9 with TRBJ2-4, with 9 bases identical to TRBD1. The V segment lost 5 bases and the J segment 8 bases; nucleotides outside the gene matches: 7. The CDR3 length is 14 residues. Germline-derived CDR1 and CDR2 are SEHNR and FQNEAQ (reference sequence). The CDR3 DNA reads TGTGCCAGCAGCCAACAGGGGGCAACGGACATTCAGTACTTC. It is translated as CASSQQGATDIQYF.

This chain uses TRBV18 with TRBJ2-5; maybe TRBD1 (5 bases). Germline V lookup: CDR1 KGHSH, CDR2 LQKENI. The CDR3 loop spans 13 amino acids. Between the trimmed V and J ends, which lost 3 bases and 3 bases, there was a span of 8 bases. CDR3 DNA sequence: TGTGCCAGCTCACCCCTCAGGGAAGAGACCCAGTACTTC. Its protein is CASSPLREETQYF.

This sequence joins TRBV5-5 and TRBJ1-2; 8 positions match TRBD1. The CDR3 has 14 residues. Germline CDR1 and CDR2: SGHKS and YYEKEE (reference sequence). V lost 4 bases to trimming and J lost 7 bases; unmatched junction nucleotides: 9. Here the CDR3 DNA reads TGTGCCAGCAGCGCCTTCAGGGGGCAGAGTGGCTACACCTTC. Its translation is CASSAFRGQSGYTF.